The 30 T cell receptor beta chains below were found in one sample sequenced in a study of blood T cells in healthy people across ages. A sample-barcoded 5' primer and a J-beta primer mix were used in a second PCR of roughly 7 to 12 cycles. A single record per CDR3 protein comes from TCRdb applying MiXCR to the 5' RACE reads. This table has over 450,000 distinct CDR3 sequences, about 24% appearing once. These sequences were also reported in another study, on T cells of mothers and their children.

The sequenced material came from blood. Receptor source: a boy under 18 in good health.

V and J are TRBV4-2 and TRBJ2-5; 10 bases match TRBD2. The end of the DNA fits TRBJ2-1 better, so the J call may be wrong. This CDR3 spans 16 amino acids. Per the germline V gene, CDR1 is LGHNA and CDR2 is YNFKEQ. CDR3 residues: CASSHPEREGSNEQFF. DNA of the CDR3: TGTGCCAGCAGCCACCCTGAGCGGGAGGGAAGCAATGAGCAGTTCTTC.

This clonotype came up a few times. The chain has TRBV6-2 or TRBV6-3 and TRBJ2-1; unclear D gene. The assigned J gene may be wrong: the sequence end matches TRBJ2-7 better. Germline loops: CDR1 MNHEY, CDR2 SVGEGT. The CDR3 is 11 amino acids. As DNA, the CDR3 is TGTGCCAGCAGTTCAAGCATTGAGCAGTACTTC. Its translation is CASSSSIEQYF.

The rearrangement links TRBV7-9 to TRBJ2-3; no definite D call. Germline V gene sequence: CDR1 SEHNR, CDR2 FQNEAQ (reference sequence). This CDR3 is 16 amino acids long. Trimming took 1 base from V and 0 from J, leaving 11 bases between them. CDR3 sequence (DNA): TGTGCCAGCAGCTTAGGTGGAGTTACTAGCACAGATACGCAGTATTTT. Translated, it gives CASSLGGVTSTDTQYF. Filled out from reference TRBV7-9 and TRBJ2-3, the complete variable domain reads DTGVSQNPRHKITKRGQNVTFRCDPISEHNRLYWYRQTLGQGPEFLTYFQNEAQLEKSRLLSDRFSAERPKGSFSTLEIQRTEQGDSAMYLCASSLGGVTSTDTQYFGPGTRLTVL.

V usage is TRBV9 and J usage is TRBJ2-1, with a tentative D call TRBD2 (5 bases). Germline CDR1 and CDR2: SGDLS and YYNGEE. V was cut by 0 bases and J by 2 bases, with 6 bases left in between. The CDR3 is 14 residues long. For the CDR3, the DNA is TGTGCCAGCAGCGTAGAAGCGGCCTACAATGAGCAGTTCTTC. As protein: CASSVEAAYNEQFF.

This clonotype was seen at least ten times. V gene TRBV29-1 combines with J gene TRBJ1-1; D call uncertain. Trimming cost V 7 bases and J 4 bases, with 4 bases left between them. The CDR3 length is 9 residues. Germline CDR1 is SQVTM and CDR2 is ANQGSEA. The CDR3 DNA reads TGCAGCGGGGGCACTGAAGCTTTCTTT. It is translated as CSGGTEAFF.

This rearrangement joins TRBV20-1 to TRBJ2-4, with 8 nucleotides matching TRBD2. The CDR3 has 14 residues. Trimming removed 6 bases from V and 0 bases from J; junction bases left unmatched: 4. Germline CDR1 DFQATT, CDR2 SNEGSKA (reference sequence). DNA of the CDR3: TGCAGTGCCGGGGGGGGCGCAGCCAAAAACATTCAGTACTTC. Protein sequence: CSAGGGAAKNIQYF.

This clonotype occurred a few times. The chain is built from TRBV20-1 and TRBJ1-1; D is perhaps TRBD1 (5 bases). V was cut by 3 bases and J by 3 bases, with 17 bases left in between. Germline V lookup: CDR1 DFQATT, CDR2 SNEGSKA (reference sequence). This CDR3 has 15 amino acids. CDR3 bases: TGCAGTGCTAGGGGCGTGGGGGGGACGGACACTGAAGCTTTCTTT. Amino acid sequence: CSARGVGGTDTEAFF.

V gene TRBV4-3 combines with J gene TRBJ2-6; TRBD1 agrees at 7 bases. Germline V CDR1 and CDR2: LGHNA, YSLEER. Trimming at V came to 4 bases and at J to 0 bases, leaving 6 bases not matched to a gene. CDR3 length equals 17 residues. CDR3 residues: CASSRQGAFSGANVLTF. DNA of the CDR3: TGCGCCAGCAGCCGACAGGGAGCCTTCTCTGGGGCCAACGTCCTGACTTTC.

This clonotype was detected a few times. CDR3 sequence reads: CASSEAGLAGLPWVYEQFF. In DNA form, the CDR3 reads TGTGCCAGCAGCGAGGCGGGACTAGCGGGGCTACCGTGGGTGTATGAGCAGTTCTTC. The chain links TRBV3-1 to TRBJ2-5, with 13 bases fitting TRBD2. The DNA end is a closer match to TRBJ2-1, so the J assignment may be wrong. CDR1 is LGHDT and CDR2 is YNNKEL in the germline V gene (reference sequence). The CDR3 covers 19 residues.

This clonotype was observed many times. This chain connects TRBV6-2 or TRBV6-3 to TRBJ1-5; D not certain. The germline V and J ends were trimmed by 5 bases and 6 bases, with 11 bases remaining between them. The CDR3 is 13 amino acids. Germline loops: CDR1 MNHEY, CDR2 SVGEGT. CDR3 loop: CASSSLMVQPQHF. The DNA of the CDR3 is TGTGCCAGCAGTAGCCTTATGGTTCAGCCCCAGCATTTT.

The CDR3 spells CASSLGARAESPLHF. In DNA, the CDR3 is TGTGCCAGCAGCTTAGGGGCCAGGGCTGAGTCACCCCTCCACTTT. The chain has TRBV7-9 and TRBJ1-6; a possible D gene is TRBD1 (5 bases). Trimming pared 1 base from V and 10 bases from J, leaving 14 bases between. The CDR3 is 15 amino acids. Germline values: CDR1 SEHNR, CDR2 FQNEAQ (reference sequence).

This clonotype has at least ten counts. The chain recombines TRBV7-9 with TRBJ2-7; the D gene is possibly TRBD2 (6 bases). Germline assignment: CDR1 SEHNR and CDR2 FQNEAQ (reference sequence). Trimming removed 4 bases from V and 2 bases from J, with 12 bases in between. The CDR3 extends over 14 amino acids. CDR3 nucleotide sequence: TGTGCCAGCAGCTCCCGGGACTGGGCCTACGAGCAGTACTTC. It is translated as CASSSRDWAYEQYF.

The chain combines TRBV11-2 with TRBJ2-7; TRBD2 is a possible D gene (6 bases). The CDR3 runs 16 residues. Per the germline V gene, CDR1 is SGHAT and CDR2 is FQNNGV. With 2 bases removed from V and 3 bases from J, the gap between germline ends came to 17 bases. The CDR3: CASSLLARGADYEQYF. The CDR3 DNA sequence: TGTGCCAGCAGCTTACTGGCCCGCGGGGCAGACTACGAGCAGTACTTC.

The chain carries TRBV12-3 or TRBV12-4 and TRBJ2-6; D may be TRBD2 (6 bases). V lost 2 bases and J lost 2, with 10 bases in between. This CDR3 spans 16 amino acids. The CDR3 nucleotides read TGTGCCAGCAGTTTAAGACGGACTACTGGGGCCAACGTCCTGACTTTC. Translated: CASSLRRTTGANVLTF.

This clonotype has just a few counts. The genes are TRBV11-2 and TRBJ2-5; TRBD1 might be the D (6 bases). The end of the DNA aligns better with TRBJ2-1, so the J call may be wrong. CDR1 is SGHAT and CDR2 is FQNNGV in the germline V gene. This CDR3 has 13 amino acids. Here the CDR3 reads CASSLGHPGEQFF. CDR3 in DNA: TGTGCCAGCAGCCTGGGACACCCAGGGGAGCAGTTCTTC.

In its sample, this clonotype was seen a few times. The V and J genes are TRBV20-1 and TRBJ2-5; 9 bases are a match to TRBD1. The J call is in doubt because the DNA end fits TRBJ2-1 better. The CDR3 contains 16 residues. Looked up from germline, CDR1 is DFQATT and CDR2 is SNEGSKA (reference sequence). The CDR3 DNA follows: TGCAGTGCTAGAGATCTCGACAGGGGGGATTACAATGAGCAGTTCTTC. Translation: CSARDLDRGDYNEQFF.

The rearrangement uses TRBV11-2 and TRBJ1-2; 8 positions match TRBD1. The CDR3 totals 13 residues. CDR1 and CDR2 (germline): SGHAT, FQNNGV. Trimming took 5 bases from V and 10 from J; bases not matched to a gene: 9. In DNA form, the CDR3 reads TGTGCCAGCAGCCTAGGGACAGGCGGAATCTACACCTTC. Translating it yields CASSLGTGGIYTF.

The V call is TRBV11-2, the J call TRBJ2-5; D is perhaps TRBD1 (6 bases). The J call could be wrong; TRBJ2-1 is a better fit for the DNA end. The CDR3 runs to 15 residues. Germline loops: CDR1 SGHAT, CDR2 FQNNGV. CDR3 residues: CASSLNLWGRDEQFF. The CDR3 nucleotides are TGTGCCAGCAGCTTAAATCTATGGGGGCGGGATGAGCAGTTCTTC.

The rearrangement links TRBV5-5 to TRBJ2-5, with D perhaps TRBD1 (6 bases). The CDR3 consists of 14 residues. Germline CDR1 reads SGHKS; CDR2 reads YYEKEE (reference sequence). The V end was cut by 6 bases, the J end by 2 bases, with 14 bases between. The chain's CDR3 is CASTLGHTQETQYF. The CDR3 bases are TGTGCCAGCACCCTGGGACACACACAAGAGACCCAGTACTTC.

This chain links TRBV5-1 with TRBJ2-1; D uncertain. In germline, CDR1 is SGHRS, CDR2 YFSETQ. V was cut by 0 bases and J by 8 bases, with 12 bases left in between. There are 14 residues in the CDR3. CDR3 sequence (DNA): TGCGCCAGCAGCTTGGAACCCCTGGCCCATGAGCAGTTCTTC. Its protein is CASSLEPLAHEQFF.

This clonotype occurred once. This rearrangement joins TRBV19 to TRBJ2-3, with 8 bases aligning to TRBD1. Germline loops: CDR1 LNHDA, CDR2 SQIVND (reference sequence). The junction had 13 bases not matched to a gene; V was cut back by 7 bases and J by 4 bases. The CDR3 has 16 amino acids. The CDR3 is CASKPAFGQGPDTQYF. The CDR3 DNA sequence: TGTGCCAGTAAGCCCGCTTTTGGACAGGGCCCAGATACGCAGTATTTT.

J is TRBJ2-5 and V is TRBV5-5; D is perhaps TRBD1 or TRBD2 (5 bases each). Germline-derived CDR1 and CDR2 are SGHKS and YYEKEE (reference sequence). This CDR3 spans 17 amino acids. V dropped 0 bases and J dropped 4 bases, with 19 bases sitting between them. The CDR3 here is CASSLAGANSPLETQYF. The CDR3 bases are TGTGCCAGCAGCTTGGCCGGGGCAAATTCTCCCTTAGAGACCCAGTACTTC.

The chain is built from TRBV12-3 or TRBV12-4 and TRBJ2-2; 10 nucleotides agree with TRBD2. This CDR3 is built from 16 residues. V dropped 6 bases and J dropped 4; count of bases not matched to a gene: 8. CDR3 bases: TGTGCCAGCAGAACCTCTAGCGGGGGTGTCACCGGGGAGCTGTTTTTT. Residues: CASRTSSGGVTGELFF.

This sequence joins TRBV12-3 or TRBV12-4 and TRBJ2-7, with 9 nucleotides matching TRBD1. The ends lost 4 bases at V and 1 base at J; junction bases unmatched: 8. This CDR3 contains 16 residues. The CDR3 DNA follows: TGTGCCAGCAGTTCCTCCTGGGGGACAGGGTCCTACGAGCAGTACTTC. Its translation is CASSSSWGTGSYEQYF.

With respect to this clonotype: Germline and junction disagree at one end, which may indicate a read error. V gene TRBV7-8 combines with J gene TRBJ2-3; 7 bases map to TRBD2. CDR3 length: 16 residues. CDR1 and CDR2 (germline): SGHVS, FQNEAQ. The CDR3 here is CACSFLSAGGTDTQYF. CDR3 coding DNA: TGTGCCTGCAGCTTTCTGTCCGCGGGGGGCACAGATACGCAGTATTTT. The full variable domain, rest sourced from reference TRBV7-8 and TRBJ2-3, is GAGVSQSPRYKVAKRGQDVALRCDPISGHVSLFWYQQALGQGPEFLTYFQNEAQLDKSGLPSDRFFAERPEGSVSTLKIQRTQQEDSAVYLCACSFLSAGGTDTQYFGPGTRLTVL.

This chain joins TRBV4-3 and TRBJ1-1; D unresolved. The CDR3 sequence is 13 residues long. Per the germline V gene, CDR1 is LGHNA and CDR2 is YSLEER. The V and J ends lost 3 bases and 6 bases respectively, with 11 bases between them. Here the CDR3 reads CASSHTVGAEAFF. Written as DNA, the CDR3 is TGCGCCAGCAGCCACACAGTTGGGGCTGAAGCTTTCTTT.

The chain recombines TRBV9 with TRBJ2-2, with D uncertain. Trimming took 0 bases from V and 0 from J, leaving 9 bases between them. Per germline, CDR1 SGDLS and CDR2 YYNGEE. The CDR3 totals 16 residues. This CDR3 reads CASSVVAGSNTGELFF. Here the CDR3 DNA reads TGTGCCAGCAGCGTAGTTGCAGGTTCGAACACCGGGGAGCTGTTTTTT.

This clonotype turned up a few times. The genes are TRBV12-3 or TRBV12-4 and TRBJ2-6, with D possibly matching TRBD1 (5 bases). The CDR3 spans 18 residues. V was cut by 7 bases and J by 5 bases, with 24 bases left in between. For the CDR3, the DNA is TGTGCCAGCAAACTGCCCGAGTCTAGGGGTGGGAGGGCCAACGTCCTGACTTTC. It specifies CASKLPESRGGRANVLTF.

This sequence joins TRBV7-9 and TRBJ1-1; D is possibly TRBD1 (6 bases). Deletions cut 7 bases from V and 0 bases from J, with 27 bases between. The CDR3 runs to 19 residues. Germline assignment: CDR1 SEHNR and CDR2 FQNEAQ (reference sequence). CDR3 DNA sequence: TGTGCCAGCAACGGAGAAATCGGACAGCTAGGAACCCTGAACACTGAAGCTTTCTTT. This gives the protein CASNGEIGQLGTLNTEAFF.

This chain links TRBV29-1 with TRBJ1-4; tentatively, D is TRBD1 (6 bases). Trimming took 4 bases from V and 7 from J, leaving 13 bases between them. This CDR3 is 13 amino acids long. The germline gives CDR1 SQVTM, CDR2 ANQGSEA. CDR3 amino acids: CSVGGARGEKLFF. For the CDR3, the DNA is TGCAGCGTTGGGGGGGCGCGGGGTGAAAAACTGTTTTTT.